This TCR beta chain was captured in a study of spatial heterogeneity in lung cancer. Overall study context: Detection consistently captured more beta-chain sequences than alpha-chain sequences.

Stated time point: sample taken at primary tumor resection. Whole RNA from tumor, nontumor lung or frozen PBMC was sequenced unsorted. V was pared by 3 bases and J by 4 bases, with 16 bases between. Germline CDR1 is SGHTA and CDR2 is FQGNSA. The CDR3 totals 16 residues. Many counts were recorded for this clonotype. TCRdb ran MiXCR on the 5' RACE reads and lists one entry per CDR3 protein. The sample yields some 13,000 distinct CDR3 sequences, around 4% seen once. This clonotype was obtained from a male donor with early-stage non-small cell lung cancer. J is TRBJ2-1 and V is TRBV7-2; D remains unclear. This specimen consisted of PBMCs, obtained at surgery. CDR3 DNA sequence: TGTGCCAGCAGCTTGGCGGTGGCAGCTCCGTACAATGAGCAGTTCTTC. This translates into CASSLAVAAPYNEQFF.